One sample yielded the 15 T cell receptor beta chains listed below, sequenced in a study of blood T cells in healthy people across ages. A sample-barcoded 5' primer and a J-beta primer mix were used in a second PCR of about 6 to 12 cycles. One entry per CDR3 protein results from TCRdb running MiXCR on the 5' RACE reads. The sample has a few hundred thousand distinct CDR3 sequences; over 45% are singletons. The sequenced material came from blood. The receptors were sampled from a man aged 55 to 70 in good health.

The CDR3 spells CASSSRQGMTDTQYF. The CDR3 DNA is TGTGCCAGCAGCTCGAGACAGGGGATGACAGATACGCAGTATTTT. This rearrangement joins TRBV7-2 to TRBJ2-3, with 8 bases that match TRBD1. V gave up 4 bases and J gave up 3 bases; unmatched junction bases: 6. The CDR3 has 15 amino acids. Germline CDR1 SGHTA, CDR2 FQGNSA. The whole variable domain, filled in from reference TRBV7-2 and TRBJ2-3, reads GAGVSQSPSNKVTEKGKDVELRCDPISGHTALYWYRQSLGQGLEFLIYFQGNSAPDKSGLPSDRFSAERTGGSVSTLTIQRTQQEDSAVYLCASSSRQGMTDTQYFGPGTRLTVL.

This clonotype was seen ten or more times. CDR3 sequence (DNA): TGTGCCAGTCAAAATAGCGGGAGAGATCCCTACGAGCAGTACTTC. Its translation is CASQNSGRDPYEQYF. This rearrangement joins TRBV27 to TRBJ2-7, with 9 nucleotides matching TRBD2. The CDR3 totals 15 residues. Germline assignment: CDR1 MNHEY and CDR2 SMNVEV (reference sequence). After removal of 9 bases from V and 2 bases from J, the junction contained 11 bases not matched to a gene.

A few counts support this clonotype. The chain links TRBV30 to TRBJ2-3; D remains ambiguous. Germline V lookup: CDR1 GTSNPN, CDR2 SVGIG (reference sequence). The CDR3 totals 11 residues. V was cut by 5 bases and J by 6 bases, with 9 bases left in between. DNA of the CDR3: TGTGCCTGGGTCGACTCGGATACGCAGTATTTT. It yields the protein CAWVDSDTQYF.

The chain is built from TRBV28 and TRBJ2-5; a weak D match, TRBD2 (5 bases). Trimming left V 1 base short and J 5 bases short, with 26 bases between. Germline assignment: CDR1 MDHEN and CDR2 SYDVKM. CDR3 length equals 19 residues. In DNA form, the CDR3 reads TGTGCCAGCAGTTTATTCTCGTCCCTTCCGACTACCCCCGGGGAGACCCAGTACTTC. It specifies CASSLFSSLPTTPGETQYF.

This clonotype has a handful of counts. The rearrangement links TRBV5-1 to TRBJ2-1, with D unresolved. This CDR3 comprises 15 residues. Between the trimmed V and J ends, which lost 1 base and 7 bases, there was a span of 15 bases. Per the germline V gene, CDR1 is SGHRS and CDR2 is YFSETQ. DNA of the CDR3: TGCGCCAGCAGCTTGAATGCCGCAGGTGTGAATGAGCAGTTCTTC. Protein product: CASSLNAAGVNEQFF.

CDR3 nucleotides: TGCGCCAGCAGCCTCGGACTAGCGGGGCCAACTAGCACAGATACGCAGTATTTT. Amino acids: CASSLGLAGPTSTDTQYF. The V gene is TRBV4-3, the J gene TRBJ2-3; the match to TRBD2 covers 12 bases. Per the germline V gene, CDR1 is LGHNA and CDR2 is YSLEER. Trimming removed 4 bases from V and 0 bases from J; junction bases left unmatched: 8. The CDR3 has 18 residues.

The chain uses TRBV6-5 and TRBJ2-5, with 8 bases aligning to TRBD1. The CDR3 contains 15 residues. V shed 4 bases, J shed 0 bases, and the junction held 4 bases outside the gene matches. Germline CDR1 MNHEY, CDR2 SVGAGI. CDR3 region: CASSSRTGYQETQYF. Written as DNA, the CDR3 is TGTGCCAGCAGTTCCCGGACAGGGTACCAAGAGACCCAGTACTTC.

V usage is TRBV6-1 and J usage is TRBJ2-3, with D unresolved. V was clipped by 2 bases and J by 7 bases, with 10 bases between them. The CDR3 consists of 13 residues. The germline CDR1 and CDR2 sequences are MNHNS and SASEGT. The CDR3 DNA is TGTGCCAGCAGTGAAACCTCCGGAAATACGCAGTATTTT. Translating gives CASSETSGNTQYF.

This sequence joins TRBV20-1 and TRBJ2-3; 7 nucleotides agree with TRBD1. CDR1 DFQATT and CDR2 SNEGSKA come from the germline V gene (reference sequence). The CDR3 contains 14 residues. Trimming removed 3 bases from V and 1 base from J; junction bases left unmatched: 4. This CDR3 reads CSASRDSGTDTQYF. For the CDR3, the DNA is TGCAGTGCTAGCCGGGACAGTGGCACAGATACGCAGTATTTT.

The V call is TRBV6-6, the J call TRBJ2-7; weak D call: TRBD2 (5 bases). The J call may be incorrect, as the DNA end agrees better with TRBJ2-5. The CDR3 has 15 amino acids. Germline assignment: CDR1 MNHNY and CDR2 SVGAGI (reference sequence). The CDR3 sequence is CASSPRGAVGETQYF. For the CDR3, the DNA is TGTGCCAGCAGCCCTCGGGGAGCGGTGGGCGAGACCCAGTACTTC.

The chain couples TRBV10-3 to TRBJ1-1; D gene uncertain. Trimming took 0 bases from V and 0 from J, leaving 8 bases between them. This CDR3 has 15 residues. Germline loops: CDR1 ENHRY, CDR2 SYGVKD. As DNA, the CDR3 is TGTGCCATCAGTGAGTCTAGGGAGGTGAACACTGAAGCTTTCTTT. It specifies CAISESREVNTEAFF.

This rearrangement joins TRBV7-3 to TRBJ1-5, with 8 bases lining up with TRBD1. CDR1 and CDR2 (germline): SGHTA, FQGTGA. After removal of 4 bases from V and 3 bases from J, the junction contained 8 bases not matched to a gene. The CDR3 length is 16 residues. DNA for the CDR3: TGTGCCAGCAGCTCCACCGGACAGGGAATCAATCAGCCCCAGCATTTT. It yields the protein CASSSTGQGINQPQHF.

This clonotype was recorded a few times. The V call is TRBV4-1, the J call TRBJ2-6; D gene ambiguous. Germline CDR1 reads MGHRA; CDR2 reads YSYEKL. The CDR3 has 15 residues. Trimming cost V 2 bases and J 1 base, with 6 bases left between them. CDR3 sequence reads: CASSQTGSGANVLTF. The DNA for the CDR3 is TGCGCCAGCAGCCAAACCGGATCTGGGGCCAACGTCCTGACTTTC.

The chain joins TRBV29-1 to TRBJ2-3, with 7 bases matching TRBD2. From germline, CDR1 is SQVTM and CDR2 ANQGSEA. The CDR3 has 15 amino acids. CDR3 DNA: TGCACCTTTGCGGAAGCGGGAATAAGCACAGATACGCAGTATTTT. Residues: CTFAEAGISTDTQYF.

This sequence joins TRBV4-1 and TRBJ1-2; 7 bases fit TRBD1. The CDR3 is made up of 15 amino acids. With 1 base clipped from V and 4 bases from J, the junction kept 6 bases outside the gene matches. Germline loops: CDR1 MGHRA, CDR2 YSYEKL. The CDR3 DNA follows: TGCGCCAGCAGCCAAGGACAGGGATGGGGCTATGGCTACACCTTC. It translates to CASSQGQGWGYGYTF.